The sample holds a few counts of the clone carrying this T cell receptor (beta chain). The method was immunoSEQ multiplex PCR; TCRdb's version includes in-frame clones alone and lacks a portion of them. The sample has 300,000 or so clones, roughly 87% seen once. The CDR3 is made up of 15 amino acids. The V end lost 1 base, the J end lost 10 bases, and 14 bases lay between the germline ends. The germline V gene has CDR1 MDHEN and CDR2 SYDVKM. The sample comes from a study of cytomegalovirus exposure and HLA in healthy donors. Across the study: The 95 to 150 validation repertoires and the approximately 690 first-cohort repertoires shared a platform, a later analysis reported.

This chain connects TRBV28 to TRBJ1-6, with a tentative D call TRBD1 (5 bases). The TCR comes from a man aged 25 to 40 in good health and CMV-seronegative. The specimen sequenced was PBMCs. The CDR3 sequence is CASSLLGRVGSPLHF. Here the CDR3 DNA reads TGTGCCAGCAGTTTATTGGGCAGGGTCGGGTCACCCCTCCACTTT.